This entry lists 18 T cell receptor beta chains sequenced from one sample in a study of CXCR3-negative and CXCR3-positive naive CD8 T cells. Each TRB cDNA library was prepared by 5' RACE (with UMI labels). With the 5' RACE reads reprocessed, TCRdb shows one record per CDR3 protein and no DNA. The sample holds some 41,000 distinct CDR3 sequences. The sequenced material came from naive CXCR3- CD8+ T cells from blood. Subset of the sample: CD45RO-CCR7+CD27+CD95- naive CD8+ T cells lacking CXCR3 (TNR3-). All receptors come from a human donor in good health. Some clones in this sample may be carry-over from other donors' samples.

V gene TRBV7-3 combines with J gene TRBJ2-3; checking the TCRdb D call of TRBD2 is not possible without DNA. The V gene's germline CDR1 is SGHTA and CDR2 FQGTGA. This CDR3 spans 14 amino acids. CDR3 sequence: CASNSGGQKDTQYF.

This chain links TRBV29-1 with TRBJ2-2; the TRBD1 assignment by TCRdb is unverifiable without DNA. Germline loops: CDR1 SQVTM, CDR2 ANQGSEA. CDR3 length equals 14 residues. The CDR3 is CSVGQGVAARELFF.

This CDR3 is CASSQRRNERNTGELFF. The chain uses TRBV28 and TRBJ2-2. Germline CDR1 is MDHEN and CDR2 is SYDVKM. This CDR3 has 17 amino acids.

The V call is TRBV6-1, the J call TRBJ2-1. There are 14 residues in the CDR3. Germline CDR1 and CDR2: MNHNS and SASEGT. The CDR3 is CASSEVGGYNEQFF.

This chain uses TRBV20-1 with TRBJ2-3; without DNA, the TCRdb call of TRBD2 cannot be checked. This CDR3 comprises 13 residues. The germline V gene encodes CDR1 DFQATT and CDR2 SNEGSKA (reference sequence). The CDR3 spells CSARVPSSHTQYF.

CDR3 sequence reads: CSVVISIQETQYF. J is TRBJ2-5 and V is TRBV29-1. CDR1 and CDR2 from the germline V gene are SQVTM and ANQGSEA. The CDR3 has 13 amino acids.

The rearrangement joins TRBV6-2 or TRBV6-3 to TRBJ2-3; the TCRdb call, TRBD1, lacks DNA for checking. The length of the CDR3 is 13 residues. Germline CDR1 MNHEY, CDR2 SVGEGT. This CDR3 is CANSPGREDTQYF.

The V gene is TRBV30, the J gene TRBJ2-1; TCRdb's assignment of TRBD1 cannot be checked, as there is no DNA. Germline lookup yields CDR1 GTSNPN and CDR2 SVGIG (reference sequence). The CDR3 sequence is 14 residues long. This chain's CDR3 is CAWSAGRGDNEQFF.

V usage is TRBV28 and J usage is TRBJ1-5; the D call of TRBD1 rests on TCRdb alone, since no DNA is present to check it. Per the germline V gene, CDR1 is MDHEN and CDR2 is SYDVKM. This CDR3 is 14 amino acids long. The CDR3 sequence is CASRPQGDGQPQHF. Full variable domain (outside the CDR3, taken from reference TRBV28 and TRBJ1-5): DVKVTQSSRYLVKRTGEKVFLECVQDMDHENMFWYRQDPGLGLRLIYFSYDVKMKEKGDIPEGYSVSREKKERFSLILESASTNQTSMYLCASRPQGDGQPQHFGDGTRLSIL.

The chain couples TRBV7-9 to TRBJ2-7; the TCRdb D gene call, TRBD2, has no DNA to confirm it. From germline, CDR1 is SEHNR and CDR2 FQNEAQ (reference sequence). CDR3 length equals 13 residues. The CDR3 region is CASSPGGGYEQYF.

The V call is TRBV3-1, the J call TRBJ2-7; the TCRdb D gene call, TRBD2, has no DNA to confirm it. The CDR3 is made up of 15 amino acids. Germline V CDR1 and CDR2: LGHDT, YNNKEL (reference sequence). CDR3: CASSPRTSGSYEQYF.

The chain joins TRBV6-4 to TRBJ2-4; TCRdb proposes TRBD1, but this gene call is untestable without DNA. Germline V gene lookup returns CDR1 MRHNA and CDR2 SNTAGT. The CDR3 has 13 amino acids. The CDR3 loop is CASSEDSEGIQYF.

The rearrangement joins TRBV11-2 to TRBJ1-5. This CDR3 contains 16 residues. Per germline, CDR1 SGHAT and CDR2 FQNNGV. CDR3 loop: CASSLRDSIGDQPQHF.

The chain links TRBV29-1 to TRBJ2-3; TCRdb picks TRBD1, but there is no DNA to check that call. The CDR3 runs to 13 residues. Germline assignment: CDR1 SQVTM and CDR2 ANQGSEA. The CDR3: CSVEDDRGDTQYF.

The rearrangement links TRBV4-3 to TRBJ1-1. Germline lookup yields CDR1 LGHNA and CDR2 YSLEER. CDR3 length equals 13 residues. CDR3: CASSQVGGGEAFF.

V usage is TRBV28 and J usage is TRBJ2-7; absent DNA, TCRdb's TRBD1 call cannot be checked. The CDR3 runs 16 residues. Germline V gene lookup returns CDR1 MDHEN and CDR2 SYDVKM. CDR3 protein: CASTGQGAWSAYEQYF. Using reference TRBV28 and TRBJ2-7 for the parts outside the CDR3, the full variable domain is DVKVTQSSRYLVKRTGEKVFLECVQDMDHENMFWYRQDPGLGLRLIYFSYDVKMKEKGDIPEGYSVSREKKERFSLILESASTNQTSMYLCASTGQGAWSAYEQYFGPGTRLTVT.

The V gene is TRBV29-1, the J gene TRBJ1-2. CDR3 length: 13 amino acids. Germline CDR1 SQVTM, CDR2 ANQGSEA. CDR3 sequence reads: CSVEVRSAYGYTF.

The chain combines TRBV29-1 with TRBJ2-7; TCRdb's D call of TRBD1 is untestable without DNA. The CDR3 is 15 amino acids. The germline V gene has CDR1 SQVTM and CDR2 ANQGSEA. The CDR3: CSVELGDRANYEQYF.